This is a list of T cell receptor beta chains from one sample in a study of T cell responses to AZD1222 COVID-19 vaccine. Only in-frame clones appear in the TCRdb table, and some are missing; sequencing was by immunoSEQ multiplex PCR. This table has 130,000 to 150,000 clones, 75% to 85% appearing once. Source: peripheral blood, taken on day 0 of MenACWY control vaccination. The receptors derive from an adult in good health. Both conserved end residues are part of each CDR3. Each record gives: V gene, clone size, D gene, J gene, CDR3 protein, CDR3 DNA. The D gene is left open where the match is weak. Size values are once, few and many counts, or a class for expanded clones, and some rows have none.

TRBV7-3,.,TRBD2,TRBJ2-2,CASSPSGGVNTGELFF,TGTGCCAGCAGCCCGTCGGGGGGTGTGAACACCGGGGAGCTGTTTTTT
TRBV6-4,.,.,TRBJ2-1,CASSLGSAGPYNEQFF,TGTGCCAGCAGTTTGGGCTCGGCGGGCCCCTACAATGAGCAGTTCTTC
TRBV11-1,.,TRBD1,TRBJ2-1,CASSSDREEQFF,TGTGCCAGCAGCTCGGACAGGGAAGAGCAGTTCTTC
TRBV11-2,.,TRBD2,TRBJ2-5,CASSSSGGVETQYF,TGTGCCAGCAGCTCGAGCGGGGGAGTTGAGACCCAGTACTTC
TRBV6-5,.,TRBD1,TRBJ1-2,CASSSDRALTYGYTF,TGTGCCAGCAGCTCCGACAGGGCTTTAACCTATGGCTACACCTTC
TRBV19,few,TRBD1,TRBJ1-1,CASISGQVYTEAFF,TGTGCCAGTATTTCTGGACAGGTGTACACTGAAGCTTTCTTT
TRBV6-1,few,.,TRBJ1-5,CASSEWGDRQPQHF,TGTGCCAGCAGTGAATGGGGGGATCGGCAGCCCCAGCATTTT
TRBV30,.,.,TRBJ1-5,CAWSFGGGNQPQHF,TGTGCCTGGAGTTTTGGGGGGGGCAATCAGCCCCAGCATTTT
TRBV15,.,TRBD2,TRBJ2-3,CATSRSRNGGVMDTQYF,TGTGCCACCAGCAGAAGTAGGAACGGGGGGGTAATGGATACGCAGTATTTT
TRBV29-1,once,.,TRBJ1-5,CSVVLRGRSNQPQHF,TGCAGCGTTGTGCTCCGAGGACGGTCCAATCAGCCCCAGCATTTT
TRBV7-9,.,TRBD1,TRBJ1-3,CASSRDRVAGNTIYF,TGTGCCAGCAGCCGGGACAGGGTGGCTGGAAACACCATATATTTT
TRBV7-8,.,.,TRBJ1-4,CASSLTSPDSGKLFF,TGTGCCAGCAGCTTAACCTCACCGGACAGTGGAAAACTGTTTTTT
TRBV11-2,.,.,TRBJ2-1,CASSPRLSGEQFF,TGTGCCAGCAGCCCGCGTTTGAGTGGAGAGCAGTTCTTC
TRBV7-6,.,TRBD1,TRBJ2-1,CASSPRQGLNNEQFF,TGTGCCAGCAGCCCGCGACAGGGGCTAAACAATGAGCAGTTCTTC
TRBV5-6,.,TRBD2,TRBJ2-7,CASSLRGGAGEQYF,TGTGCCAGCAGCTTGCGCGGGGGGGCGGGAGAGCAGTACTTC
TRBV7-3,.,.,TRBJ2-5,CASSLGGAKETQYF,TGTGCCAGCAGCTTAGGGGGGGCAAAAGAGACCCAGTACTTC
TRBV2,.,.,TRBJ2-1,CASSGVEENEQFF,TGTGCCAGCAGCGGAGTGGAGGAGAATGAGCAGTTCTTC
TRBV10-3,.,TRBD1,TRBJ2-3,CAISPLGQGSPRTDTQYF,TGTGCCATCAGTCCTCTCGGACAGGGGTCACCACGCACAGATACGCAGTATTTT
TRBV4-2,.,.,TRBJ2-3,CASSQEVLGSGDTQYF,TGTGCCAGCAGCCAAGAGGTCTTGGGGTCGGGGGATACGCAGTATTTT
TRBV5-3,.,TRBD1,TRBJ2-2,CARRWDSTNTGELFF,TGTGCCAGAAGATGGGACAGCACTAACACCGGGGAGCTGTTTTTT
TRBV7-9,.,TRBD2,TRBJ2-1,CASSPPRGGYNEQFF,TGTGCCAGCAGCCCCCCCCGGGGGGGCTACAATGAGCAGTTCTTC
TRBV5-1,.,.,TRBJ2-3,CASSFGSGLSTDTQYF,TGCGCCAGCAGCTTTGGTTCGGGACTGAGCACAGATACGCAGTATTTT
TRBV12-3/TRBV12-4,.,.,TRBJ1-5,CASSQQGVQPQHF,TGTGCCAGCAGTCAACAGGGAGTTCAGCCCCAGCATTTT
TRBV28,.,TRBD2,TRBJ2-5,CASSLLGGVKQETQYF,TGTGCCAGCAGTTTATTGGGGGGGGTGAAACAAGAGACCCAGTACTTC
TRBV7-9,few,.,TRBJ2-5,CASSFRQNEETQYF,TGTGCCAGCAGCTTTAGGCAGAACGAAGAGACCCAGTACTTC
TRBV7-3,.,.,TRBJ2-5,CASSRGATGATQYF,TGTGCCAGCAGCCGCGGGGCCACAGGAGCGACCCAGTACTTC
TRBV11-2,few,.,TRBJ1-2,CASSLVGSNYGYTF,TGTGCCAGCAGCTTAGTGGGGTCTAACTATGGCTACACCTTC
TRBV7-2,.,TRBD2,TRBJ2-1,CASSLGALAGARNNEQFF,TGTGCCAGCAGCCTGGGGGCGCTAGCGGGGGCCAGGAACAATGAGCAGTTCTTC
TRBV6-5,.,TRBD1,TRBJ2-2,CASKVGGRTTGELFF,TGTGCCAGCAAAGTAGGGGGCCGGACCACCGGGGAGCTGTTTTTT
TRBV12-3/TRBV12-4,.,.,TRBJ2-2,CASSAGTPGELFF,TGTGCCAGCAGTGCCGGGACCCCCGGGGAGCTGTTTTTT
TRBV19,.,TRBD2,TRBJ2-7,CASSRLAGALDSYEQYF,TGTGCCAGTAGTCGACTAGCGGGGGCCCTCGACTCCTACGAGCAGTACTTC
TRBV29-1,.,.,TRBJ2-1,CSVGDFYNEQFF,TGCAGCGTTGGGGACTTCTACAATGAGCAGTTCTTC
TRBV27,.,TRBD1,TRBJ1-2,CASSSYRGGGYTF,TGTGCCAGCAGTTCATACAGGGGGGGTGGCTACACCTTC
TRBV2,.,.,TRBJ2-7,CASSDRGGLDEQYF,TGTGCCAGCAGTGACAGGGGGGGGCTGGACGAGCAGTACTTC
TRBV4-1,.,TRBD1,TRBJ1-4,CASSQMGQGGEKLFF,TGCGCCAGCAGCCAAATGGGACAGGGGGGTGAAAAACTGTTTTTT
TRBV3-1/TRBV3-2,.,.,TRBJ2-5,CASTGNQETQYF,TGTGCCAGCACCGGAAACCAAGAGACCCAGTACTTC
TRBV28,.,.,TRBJ1-2,CASTPTPVYGYTF,TGTGCCAGCACCCCGACCCCAGTATATGGCTACACCTTC
TRBV28,.,.,TRBJ1-5,CASSVRADSNQPQHF,TGTGCCAGCAGTGTAAGGGCAGATAGCAATCAGCCCCAGCATTTT
TRBV4-1,.,.,TRBJ2-1,CASSPMSRGYNEQFF,TGCGCCAGCAGCCCCATGTCCCGGGGGTACAATGAGCAGTTCTTC
TRBV7-9,.,.,TRBJ2-2,CASSSDSVNVELFF,TGTGCCAGCAGCTCGGACTCCGTTAACGTGGAGCTGTTTTTT
TRBV10-3,few,TRBD1,TRBJ1-1,CAISGGTGATEAFF,TGTGCCATCAGTGGGGGGACAGGGGCCACTGAAGCTTTCTTT
TRBV5-6,.,TRBD1,TRBJ2-7,CASSHGQETISYEQYF,TGTGCCAGCAGCCACGGACAGGAAACGATCTCCTACGAGCAGTACTTC
TRBV19,.,.,TRBJ1-1,CASKGPTLNTEAFF,TGTGCCAGTAAGGGCCCGACCTTGAACACTGAAGCTTTCTTT
TRBV14,.,.,TRBJ2-7,CASSQDLVTEQYF,TGTGCCAGCAGCCAAGATCTCGTAACGGAGCAGTACTTC
TRBV10-3,.,TRBD1,TRBJ1-1,CAIRDRQNTEAFF,TGTGCCATCAGGGACAGGCAGAACACTGAAGCTTTCTTT